This T cell receptor (beta chain) was recorded in a study of human T cells and chemical hapten exposure. Time point: patch test 2, 6 weeks after DPC sensitization. Treatment in this sample: therapeutic diphenylcyclopropenone sensitization with weekly scalp DPC. Germline V gives CDR1 DFQATT, CDR2 SNEGSKA (reference sequence). The CDR3 runs 11 residues. V was trimmed by 6 bases and J by 4 bases, leaving 9 bases between them. TCRdb re-derived calls from the RACE reads in MiXCR, one entry per CDR3 protein. Found here are approximately 80,000 distinct CDR3 sequences, 8.5% to 12% of them singletons; the top ten hold less than 6.5%.

Here the sequenced sample was whole blood, taken in connection with sensitization to the hapten diphenylcyclopropenone (DPC). This receptor was obtained from a woman in her forties or fifties with alopecia areata. Some clones in this sample may be carry-over from other donors' samples. This chain connects TRBV20-1 to TRBJ1-1; D is ambiguous. CDR3 in amino acids: CSAPYSTEAFF. The CDR3 coding sequence is TGCAGTGCGCCTTACTCCACTGAAGCTTTCTTT.